This TCR beta chain was found in a study of T cell responses to AZD1222 COVID-19 vaccine. Points from the study as a whole: Females outnumbered males among donors, who were mostly white British; clonal diversity was possibly underestimated.

This clone occurred once. Its target is unknown. V was cut by 8 bases and J by 2 bases, with 12 bases left in between. The CDR3 contains 13 residues. The germline V gene encodes CDR1 SGHAT and CDR2 FQNNGV. Data came from immunoSEQ multiplex PCR; TCRdb stores just in-frame clones and leaves some out. The sample includes hundreds of thousands of clones, about 93% of them seen just once. Material: peripheral blood, obtained on day 0 of MenACWY control vaccination. The gene calls are TRBV11-2 and TRBJ2-5, with D unresolved. This receptor was identified in an adult in good health. CDR3 in amino acids: CASSLGAQETQYF. The CDR3 DNA follows: TGTGCCAGCTCGCTAGGTGCTCAAGAGACCCAGTACTTC.